This T cell receptor beta chain is from a study of CD8 T cells in ankylosing spondylitis. The study, taken as a whole, reports: Ankylosing spondylitis blood seemed to carry a telltale TCR beta motif made of several highly homologous variants.

TCRdb recomputed calls from the 5' RACE reads with MiXCR, one row per CDR3 protein. The data contain approximately 500,000 distinct CDR3 sequences, roughly 12% of them singletons. Germline lookup yields CDR1 LNHDA and CDR2 SQIVND (reference sequence). The CDR3 has 15 residues. V gave up 8 bases and J gave up 0 bases; unmatched junction bases: 7. Comment on this clonotype: Its target is not known.

The receptor was isolated from a male donor with ankylosing spondylitis. What was sequenced was blood, either unsorted or a sorted T cell fraction (not recorded which). The chain has TRBV19 and TRBJ2-1; 7 bases fit TRBD2. CDR3 nucleotides: TGTGCCAGTCGGGGGGAAGGGAGCTCCTACAATGAGCAGTTCTTC. It encodes CASRGEGSSYNEQFF.